What follows are 19 T cell receptor beta chains derived from one specimen sequenced in a study of Ad26.COV2.S vaccination and SARS-CoV-2 variants. TCRdb keeps only in-frame clones here, not all; method: immunoSEQ multiplex PCR. The sample consists of approximately 460,000 clones, 80% to 90% of them appearing once. The treatment denotes: 15 to 20 received Ad26.COV2.S at low or high dose, single or two shots; 5 received placebo; per-sample allocation not given. All samples were drawn on day 63, counting from the first vaccine or placebo injection. The specimen was peripheral blood, collected in a trial of Ad26.COV2.S vaccine versus placebo. The receptors were gathered from a person aged 18-60 years who received the Ad26.COV2.S COVID-19 vaccine or a placebo.

The chain carries TRBV2 and TRBJ2-7; D tentatively fits TRBD1 or TRBD2 (5 bases each). The germline V gene encodes CDR1 SNHLY and CDR2 FYNNEI. CDR3 size: 14 residues. The V end was cut by 8 bases, the J end by 3 bases, with 17 bases between. In nucleotides, the CDR3 is TGTGCCAGCCACCCCTCCGGGACGAGCTACGAGCAGTACTTC. Translation gives CASHPSGTSYEQYF.

The sample holds a few counts of this clone. The J gene is TRBJ1-4, the V gene TRBV30; D perhaps matches TRBD1 (5 bases). Deletions cut 8 bases from V and 8 bases from J, with 18 bases between. The CDR3 loop spans 13 amino acids. In germline, CDR1 is GTSNPN, CDR2 SVGIG (reference sequence). The DNA of the CDR3 is TGTGCCGGGCAACGACAGCGGGGGGAAAAACTGTTTTTT. Protein: CAGQRQRGEKLFF.

This chain uses TRBV7-9 with TRBJ2-3, with 10 bases lining up with TRBD1. CDR3 size: 16 residues. Trimming removed 5 bases from V and 3 bases from J; junction bases left unmatched: 8. The germline V gene has CDR1 SEHNR and CDR2 FQNEAQ (reference sequence). CDR3 bases: TGTGCCAGCAGCAACTCCCGGGACAGGGGAACAGATACGCAGTATTTT. This sequence encodes CASSNSRDRGTDTQYF. The full variable domain, its missing parts supplied by reference TRBV7-9 and TRBJ2-3, is DTGVSQNPRHKITKRGQNVTFRCDPISEHNRLYWYRQTLGQGPEFLTYFQNEAQLEKSRLLSDRFSAERPKGSFSTLEIQRTEQGDSAMYLCASSNSRDRGTDTQYFGPGTRLTVL.

The chain uses TRBV27 and TRBJ1-1; D gene uncertain. V dropped 5 bases and J dropped 1 base, with 8 bases sitting between them. The germline CDR1 and CDR2 sequences are MNHEY and SMNVEV (reference sequence). This CDR3 is 13 amino acids long. The CDR3 is CASSTQRNTEAFF. In nucleotides, the CDR3 is TGTGCCAGCAGTACCCAGAGGAACACTGAAGCTTTCTTT.

The J gene is TRBJ1-4, the V gene TRBV7-9; 8 nucleotides line up with TRBD1. There are 16 residues in the CDR3. J lost 7 bases, V lost 5 bases, and 12 bases had no gene match. The germline V gene has CDR1 SEHNR and CDR2 FQNEAQ (reference sequence). CDR3 DNA: TGTGCCAGCAGCCATCCGGGCAGGGGGCGTCGTGAAAAACTGTTTTTT. Encoded protein: CASSHPGRGRREKLFF.

The chain couples TRBV5-1 to TRBJ2-1; the match to TRBD1 covers 8 bases. CDR3 length equals 15 residues. Germline V gene lookup returns CDR1 SGHRS and CDR2 YFSETQ. V lost 4 bases, J lost 2 bases, and 5 bases stayed unmatched. CDR3 in amino acids: CASSTTGEAYNEQFF. The CDR3 nucleotides read TGCGCCAGCAGCACGACAGGGGAGGCCTACAATGAGCAGTTCTTC.

This clone has only one observation. The J gene is TRBJ2-5, the V gene TRBV7-9, with 11 bases that match TRBD2. This CDR3 has 15 residues. The V and J ends lost 5 bases and 2 bases, in that order; junction bases with no gene match: 4. CDR1 and CDR2 (germline): SEHNR, FQNEAQ (reference sequence). The CDR3: CASSPVAGGQETQYF. CDR3 DNA sequence: TGTGCCAGCAGCCCCGTAGCGGGAGGGCAAGAGACCCAGTACTTC.

The chain recombines TRBV6-5 with TRBJ2-1; tentative D call: TRBD2 (5 bases). Trimming pared 1 base from V and 4 bases from J, leaving 11 bases between. Germline CDR1 reads MNHEY; CDR2 reads SVGAGI. The length of the CDR3 is 15 residues. The CDR3 nucleotides are TGTGCCAGCAGTTACTACAGCGGACGTTACAATGAGCAGTTCTTC. Translation: CASSYYSGRYNEQFF.

Written as DNA, the CDR3 is TGTGCCAGCTCACCCGATCGTTTCGAGCAGTACTTC. Translated, it gives CASSPDRFEQYF. This chain connects TRBV18 to TRBJ2-7; D unclear. Germline lookup yields CDR1 KGHSH and CDR2 LQKENI. This CDR3 is built from 12 residues. Trimming shortened V by 3 bases and J by 6 bases, and 9 bases separated the two germline ends.

The gene calls are TRBV18 and TRBJ1-4, with D possibly TRBD1 on 5 matching bases. This CDR3 spans 16 amino acids. Germline-derived CDR1 and CDR2 are KGHSH and LQKENI. Trimming pared 3 bases from V and 3 bases from J, leaving 14 bases between. The DNA for the CDR3 is TGTGCCAGCTCACCTGGCTCGGGGACGGCTAATGAAAAACTGTTTTTT. Translation gives CASSPGSGTANEKLFF.

CDR3 protein: CSYPDGYNEQFF. The CDR3 DNA is TGCAGCTACCCAGACGGATACAATGAGCAGTTCTTC. J is TRBJ2-1 and V is TRBV29-1; no clear D. From germline, CDR1 is SQVTM and CDR2 ANQGSEA. V gave up 8 bases and J gave up 4 bases, with 12 bases separating them. This CDR3 has 12 amino acids.

V usage is TRBV5-1 and J usage is TRBJ1-2; possible D gene TRBD1, 5 bases. Trimming removed 0 bases at V and 1 base at J, with 7 bases between. The CDR3 totals 14 residues. Germline CDR1 SGHRS, CDR2 YFSETQ. CDR3 sequence (DNA): TGCGCCAGCAGCTTGGCCAGGGTTAACTATGGCTACACCTTC. It translates to CASSLARVNYGYTF. The complete variable domain, with remaining parts taken from reference TRBV5-1 and TRBJ1-2, reads KAGVTQTPRYLIKTRGQQVTLSCSPISGHRSVSWYQQTPGQGLQFLFEYFSETQRNKGNFPGRFSGRQFSNSRSEMNVSTLELGDSALYLCASSLARVNYGYTFGSGTRLTVV.

This chain joins TRBV5-1 and TRBJ1-5, with D possibly being TRBD1 (6 bases). Germline CDR1 reads SGHRS; CDR2 reads YFSETQ. V lost 0 bases to trimming and J lost 1 base, with 17 bases between them. CDR3 length equals 18 residues. The CDR3 DNA reads as TGCGCCAGCAGCTTGGGGGGGCCCGGTAACAGGAGCAATCAGCCCCAGCATTTT. It is translated as CASSLGGPGNRSNQPQHF.

V gene TRBV9 combines with J gene TRBJ2-5; no firm D call. Germline V gene lookup returns CDR1 SGDLS and CDR2 YYNGEE. The V end was cut by 0 bases, the J end by 0 bases, with 9 bases between. CDR3 length: 15 residues. CDR3 sequence reads: CASSVEATYQETQYF. CDR3 DNA sequence: TGTGCCAGCAGCGTAGAGGCTACGTACCAAGAGACCCAGTACTTC.

Notes on this clone: This CDR3 is also generated by other DNA sequences in the sample. The V and J genes are TRBV11-3 and TRBJ2-5, with 8 bases aligning to TRBD1. Unmatched junction bases numbered 2, after V lost 1 base and J lost 1 base. CDR3 length: 15 residues. CDR1 is SGHNT, CDR2 YENEEA, per germline. The CDR3 DNA reads TGTGCCAGCAGCTTAGGGACAGGGTCCCAAGAGACCCAGTACTTC. Translating it yields CASSLGTGSQETQYF.

The chain recombines TRBV6-2 or TRBV6-3 with TRBJ2-6, with TRBD1 identical over 7 bases. The CDR3 sequence is 16 residues long. Per the germline V gene, CDR1 is MNHEY and CDR2 is SVGEGT. V was clipped by 5 bases and J by 1 base; unmatched bases: 5. DNA for the CDR3: TGTGCCAGCAGTGACCACAGGGGATCTGGGGCCAACGTCCTGACTTTC. Its translation: CASSDHRGSGANVLTF.

The chain is built from TRBV2 and TRBJ2-3, with D unclear. V dropped 7 bases and J dropped 1 base, with 9 bases sitting between them. CDR1 is SNHLY and CDR2 is FYNNEI in the germline V gene. This CDR3 region has 13 residues. The chain's CDR3 is CASIAMRTDTQYF. Written as DNA, the CDR3 is TGTGCCAGCATTGCGATGCGCACAGATACGCAGTATTTT.

The chain combines TRBV7-2 with TRBJ1-5; no definite D call. The CDR3 is made up of 14 amino acids. The V end was cut by 3 bases, the J end by 0 bases, with 6 bases between. The germline V gene encodes CDR1 SGHTA and CDR2 FQGNSA. CDR3 loop: CASSFQVSNQPQHF. CDR3 DNA: TGTGCCAGCAGCTTCCAAGTTAGCAATCAGCCCCAGCATTTT.

The chain uses TRBV11-3 and TRBJ2-2; D is possibly TRBD2 (6 bases). CDR1 SGHNT and CDR2 YENEEA come from the germline V gene. V was clipped by 5 bases and J by 5 bases, with 21 bases between them. The CDR3 contains 17 residues. This CDR3 is CASSPSWTGAGTGELFF. The CDR3 DNA reads as TGTGCCAGCAGCCCCTCGTGGACGGGCGCGGGGACCGGGGAGCTGTTTTTT.